The 3 T cell receptor beta chains given below trace back to one sample, sequenced in a study of blood T cell repertoires in COVID-19. Generated by immunoSEQ multiplex PCR, the TCRdb table keeps only in-frame clones and is missing some. The sample has about 220,000 clones; about 80% are singletons. Sequences were obtained from PBMCs or T cells enriched from blood (not recorded which). The origin of the receptors is a woman aged 40 to 50 with acute COVID-19.

This sequence joins TRBV6-6 and TRBJ1-5; the D gene is possibly TRBD1 (5 bases). The germline CDR1 and CDR2 sequences are MNHNY and SVGAGI (reference sequence). Trimming cost V 4 bases and J 2 bases, with 12 bases left between them. This CDR3 has 15 amino acids. The CDR3 DNA sequence: TGTGCCAGCAGTTTGGGGCCGGGGGGCAATCAGCCCCAGCATTTT. Translating gives CASSLGPGGNQPQHF.

The genes are TRBV2 and TRBJ2-3; TRBD2 is a possible D gene (5 bases). The germline CDR1 and CDR2 sequences are SNHLY and FYNNEI. The V end lost 6 bases, the J end lost 6 bases, and 19 bases lay between the germline ends. CDR3 size: 15 residues. CDR3 in amino acids: CASRGDGYPRDTQYF. The CDR3 DNA reads TGTGCCAGCAGGGGAGACGGATACCCGAGGGATACGCAGTATTTT. Supplemented by reference TRBV2 and TRBJ2-3, the full variable domain reads EPEVTQTPSHQVTQMGQEVILRCVPISNHLYFYWYRQILGQKVEFLVSFYNNEISEKSEIFDDQFSVERPDGSNFTLKIRSTKLEDSAMYFCASRGDGYPRDTQYFGPGTRLTVL.

V usage is TRBV2 and J usage is TRBJ1-1; D is uncertain. The CDR3 is made up of 13 amino acids. Germline assignment: CDR1 SNHLY and CDR2 FYNNEI. V lost 8 bases to trimming and J lost 7 bases, with 17 bases between them. CDR3 amino acids: CASLVRELGEAFF. CDR3 bases: TGTGCCAGCCTCGTTAGGGAACTAGGTGAAGCTTTCTTT.